This T cell receptor beta chain stems from a study of blood T cell repertoires in COVID-19. CDR3 length: 13 residues. The germline V and J ends were trimmed by 10 bases and 1 base, with 10 bases remaining between them. CDR1 ENHRY and CDR2 SYGVKD come from the germline V gene. Recovered participants had two consecutive negative NP/OP PCR tests, healthcare professional clearance, or symptom resolution. Profiling relied on immunoSEQ multiplex PCR, and the TCRdb table lists in-frame clones only, not all of them. The sample contains approximately 210,000 clones, about 89% of which appear only once. Sequences were obtained from PBMCs or T cells enriched from blood (not recorded which). This receptor was taken from a woman aged 18-29 years who had recovered from COVID-19. The chain joins TRBV10-3 to TRBJ2-2, with D perhaps TRBD2 (6 bases). This CDR3 reads CANGGKNTGELFF. In DNA, the CDR3 is TGTGCCAACGGAGGGAAGAACACCGGGGAGCTGTTTTTT.